This T cell receptor (beta chain) is from a study of blood T cell repertoires in COVID-19. Study-level information: COVID-19 samples, acute and convalescent, were from the United States, Italy and Spain.

CDR3 length: 15 residues. Germline assignment: CDR1 SGDLS and CDR2 YYNGEE. The V and J ends lost 0 bases and 3 bases, in that order; junction bases with no gene match: 3. Only one count was recorded for this clone. The same CDR3 can be traced to other DNA sequences in this sample. Authors' methods: Amplifying reference gene primers gave estimates of nucleated cell counts. Profiling relied on immunoSEQ multiplex PCR, and the TCRdb table lists in-frame clones only, not all of them. The D gene and trimming were derived from the DNA, and the V and J assignments and clone size from that table. Among approximately 170,000 clones, 70% to 85% were seen once, and the ten largest hold around 12%.

The chain recombines TRBV9 with TRBJ2-3; 8 bases are shared with TRBD2. This clonotype was obtained from a man aged 50 or older who had recovered from COVID-19. The sample was PBMCs or T cells enriched from blood (not recorded which). DNA for the CDR3: TGTGCCAGCAGCGTAGGCGGGGGGAGAACAGATACGCAGTATTTT. Translated: CASSVGGGRTDTQYF. The full variable domain, completed using reference TRBV9 and TRBJ2-3, is DSGVTQTPKHLITATGQRVTLRCSPRSGDLSVYWYQQSLDQGLQFLIQYYNGEERAKGNILERFSAQQFPDLHSELNLSSLELGDSALYFCASSVGGGRTDTQYFGPGTRLTVL.